What follows are 13 T cell receptor beta chains derived from one specimen sequenced in a study of T-cell memory formation after mild COVID-19. TCRdb processed the 5' RACE reads anew with MiXCR; each CDR3 protein has one entry. The sample holds around 82,000 distinct CDR3 sequences, around 13% seen once. Sequences were obtained from PBMCs or a T cell subset sorted from them (not recorded which). These receptors were collected from a man younger than 30 who had mild COVID-19 (a few samples of this study predate the infection). Cell type and time point are not known.

This clonotype was counted a few times. This chain uses TRBV12-3 or TRBV12-4 with TRBJ1-2; TRBD1 is a possible D gene (5 bases). CDR3 length: 13 amino acids. The V end was cut by 7 bases, the J end by 7 bases, with 16 bases between. The CDR3, as DNA: TGTGCCAGCACCCAGGGTCAGTGGGGTGGCTACACCTTC. It specifies CASTQGQWGGYTF.

The chain links TRBV20-1 to TRBJ1-2; D may be TRBD1 (6 bases). The CDR3 is made up of 21 amino acids. V was clipped by 0 bases and J by 4 bases, with 33 bases between them. The germline CDR1 and CDR2 sequences are DFQATT and SNEGSKA (reference sequence). The CDR3 bases are TGCAGTGCTAGAGATTTGGAGTGGCTCGAGGCGTCCTCAGGGGTATCCTATGGCTACACCTTC. It yields the protein CSARDLEWLEASSGVSYGYTF.

The chain carries TRBV5-1 and TRBJ2-3; 7 bases agree with TRBD1. Losses at the gene ends were 0 bases for V and 1 base for J; bases not matched to a gene: 8. The CDR3 has 17 amino acids. Germline V gene lookup returns CDR1 SGHRS and CDR2 YFSETQ. CDR3 in DNA: TGCGCCAGCAGCTTGGAGGACAGGAACACCCGCACAGATACGCAGTATTTT. This sequence encodes CASSLEDRNTRTDTQYF. The full variable domain, with the rest looked up from reference TRBV5-1 and TRBJ2-3, is KAGVTQTPRYLIKTRGQQVTLSCSPISGHRSVSWYQQTPGQGLQFLFEYFSETQRNKGNFPGRFSGRQFSNSRSEMNVSTLELGDSALYLCASSLEDRNTRTDTQYFGPGTRLTVL.

Ten or more counts support this clonotype. V is TRBV28 and J is TRBJ2-7; D may be TRBD1 or TRBD2 (6 bases each). V gave up 5 bases and J gave up 7 bases, with 15 bases separating them. The CDR3 has 13 amino acids. Germline V lookup: CDR1 MDHEN, CDR2 SYDVKM. The CDR3 DNA reads TGTGCCAGCAGTGCTCGGGGGCCCCCGGAGCAGTACGTC. Its protein product is CASSARGPPEQYV.

This clonotype was counted between two and nine times. This sequence joins TRBV11-2 and TRBJ1-2; no definite D call. V was clipped by 1 base and J by 5 bases, with 8 bases between them. This CDR3 is built from 13 residues. From germline, CDR1 is SGHAT and CDR2 FQNNGV. In DNA form, the CDR3 reads TGTGCCAGCAGCTTAGCCCCCCTATATGGCTACACCTTC. Protein sequence: CASSLAPLYGYTF.

CDR3 sequence reads: CASSQDSDPSYEQYF. Written as DNA, the CDR3 is TGTGCCAGCAGCCAAGACTCAGACCCCTCCTACGAGCAGTACTTC. This rearrangement joins TRBV3-1 to TRBJ2-7, with D unclear. The V and J ends lost 0 bases and 0 bases respectively, with 9 bases between them. The CDR3 loop spans 15 amino acids. Germline V gives CDR1 LGHDT, CDR2 YNNKEL (reference sequence).

The chain couples TRBV27 to TRBJ2-1; D is uncertain. Germline-derived CDR1 and CDR2 are MNHEY and SMNVEV (reference sequence). The CDR3 is 13 amino acids. Trimming took off 6 bases at V and 8 bases at J, with 14 bases between the two ends. CDR3 sequence: CASSHGRVDEQFF. The DNA of the CDR3 is TGTGCCAGCAGCCACGGTCGAGTCGATGAGCAGTTCTTC.

This clonotype was recorded a few times. V gene TRBV6-5 combines with J gene TRBJ2-7, with 12 bases aligning to TRBD1. CDR1 and CDR2 from the germline V gene are MNHEY and SVGAGI. The CDR3 extends over 16 amino acids. With V trimmed by 2 bases and J by 5 bases, 7 bases remained unmatched. The CDR3 DNA reads TGTGCCAGCAGTTACGCCCCGGGACAGGGGGCTAACGAGCAGTACTTC. Translated, it gives CASSYAPGQGANEQYF.

This rearrangement joins TRBV7-8 to TRBJ2-7; 8 nucleotides agree with TRBD1. V shed 1 base, J shed 5 bases, and the junction held 10 bases outside the gene matches. The CDR3 is made up of 16 amino acids. Germline CDR1 is SGHVS and CDR2 is FQNEAQ. The CDR3 region is CASSLDAGGFLDEQYF. CDR3 DNA: TGTGCCAGCAGCTTAGACGCAGGGGGCTTTCTCGACGAGCAGTACTTC. The entire variable domain, with the rest obtained from reference TRBV7-8 and TRBJ2-7, is as follows: GAGVSQSPRYKVAKRGQDVALRCDPISGHVSLFWYQQALGQGPEFLTYFQNEAQLDKSGLPSDRFFAERPEGSVSTLKIQRTQQEDSAVYLCASSLDAGGFLDEQYFGPGTRLTVT.

This clonotype was detected a few times. The chain couples TRBV7-9 to TRBJ1-1; D remains unclear. The germline gives CDR1 SEHNR, CDR2 FQNEAQ (reference sequence). The V and J ends lost 3 bases and 1 base respectively, with 6 bases between them. This CDR3 region has 13 residues. DNA of the CDR3: TGTGCCAGCAGCTTTTTGGCGAACACTGAAGCTTTCTTT. It is translated as CASSFLANTEAFF.

In this sample, this clonotype turned up a few times. The chain joins TRBV7-6 to TRBJ2-1; weak D call: TRBD1 (6 bases). Germline loops: CDR1 SGHVS, CDR2 FNYEAQ. The CDR3 has 12 residues. Trimming took 7 bases from V and 9 from J, leaving 13 bases between them. For the CDR3, the DNA is TGTGCCAGCACATACGTAGGGGGTGAGCAGTTCTTC. Residues: CASTYVGGEQFF.

V and J are TRBV11-2 and TRBJ2-1, with no clear D. The V gene's germline CDR1 is SGHAT and CDR2 FQNNGV. This CDR3 region has 12 residues. The V end was cut by 3 bases, the J end by 5 bases, with 5 bases between. In nucleotides, the CDR3 is TGTGCCAGCAGCTTTGACAACAATGAGCAGTTCTTC. Translated: CASSFDNNEQFF. The complete variable domain, with remaining parts taken from reference TRBV11-2 and TRBJ2-1, reads EAGVAQSPRYKIIEKRQSVAFWCNPISGHATLYWYQQILGQGPKLLIQFQNNGVVDDSQLPKDRFSAERLKGVDSTLKIQPAKLEDSAVYLCASSFDNNEQFFGPGTRLTVL.

This clonotype has only a few counts. The J gene is TRBJ2-6, the V gene TRBV12-3 or TRBV12-4; maybe TRBD2 (6 bases). V was cut by 5 bases and J by 4 bases, with 18 bases left in between. The CDR3 consists of 17 residues. The CDR3, as DNA: TGTGCCAGCAGTAACCGGGACGGGACTCTGGGGGCCAACGTCCTGACTTTC. It is translated as CASSNRDGTLGANVLTF.